Described below is a single TCR beta chain sequence and its context. This entry belongs to a study of T cells in Graves' hyperthyroidism and ophthalmopathy. Researchers amplified the TCR beta CDR3 regions from RNA transcripts. The TCR CDR3 was amplified in a first-round RT-PCR using the HTBI primer set. TCRdb reprocessed the multiplex PCR reads via MiXCR and lists one record per CDR3 protein. Here the sample spans 700,000 to 950,000 distinct CDR3 sequences, under 45% being singletons. V was pared by 6 bases and J by 0 bases, with 12 bases between. CDR1 is SGHRS, CDR2 YFSETQ, per germline. The CDR3 covers 14 residues.

This chain uses TRBV5-1 with TRBJ2-5; TRBD2 is a possible D gene (7 bases). The receptor was derived from a woman between 40 and 50 years old with Graves' hyperthyroidism. What was sequenced was blood. The CDR3 here is CASMRGLYQETQYF. In DNA form, the CDR3 reads TGCGCCAGCATGCGGGGGCTTTACCAAGAGACCCAGTACTTC.